Below are 29 T cell receptor beta chains sequenced from a single sample in a study of T-cell memory formation after mild COVID-19. TCRdb ran MiXCR on the 5' RACE reads and lists one entry per CDR3 protein. Of 400,000 to 500,000 distinct CDR3 sequences detected, around 18% appear once; the ten largest clones hold about 8.8%. The sequenced sample consisted of PBMCs or a T cell subset sorted from them (not recorded which). These receptor sequences come from an adult woman who had mild COVID-19 (a few samples of this study predate the infection). Cell type and time point are not known.

V and J are TRBV13 and TRBJ1-2; 7 bases agree with TRBD1. Germline lookup yields CDR1 PRHDT and CDR2 FYEKMQ (reference sequence). This CDR3 spans 16 amino acids. The ends lost 4 bases at V and 4 bases at J; junction bases unmatched: 12. The CDR3, as DNA: TGTGCCAGCAGCTCGACCCTGGACAGGCGGGGCTATGGCTACACCTTC. Translated, it gives CASSSTLDRRGYGYTF.

The V call is TRBV29-1, the J call TRBJ2-6; D gene ambiguous. CDR1 SQVTM and CDR2 ANQGSEA come from the germline V gene. Deletions cut 1 base from V and 4 bases from J, with 11 bases between. This CDR3 has 15 amino acids. In DNA, the CDR3 is TGCAGCGTTGAAGGGCCGGGTACCGGGGCCAACGTCCTGACTTTC. As protein: CSVEGPGTGANVLTF.

This clonotype turned up a few times. This sequence joins TRBV3-1 and TRBJ2-1; D remains unclear. The V and J ends lost 5 bases and 0 bases respectively, with 5 bases between them. This CDR3 comprises 13 residues. Germline V gene lookup returns CDR1 LGHDT and CDR2 YNNKEL (reference sequence). The CDR3 coding sequence is TGTGCCAGCAGCTCTTACTCCTACAATGAGCAGTTCTTC. This codes for CASSSYSYNEQFF.

The CDR3 loop reads CASSARPGTKDEQFF. The CDR3 bases are TGTGCCAGCAGCGCCCGGCCTGGGACTAAGGATGAGCAGTTCTTC. The chain combines TRBV9 with TRBJ2-1; 7 positions agree with TRBD2. V was clipped by 3 bases and J by 8 bases; unmatched bases: 11. The CDR3 contains 15 residues. CDR1 is SGDLS, CDR2 YYNGEE, per germline.

CDR3 sequence (DNA): TGCAGTGCTAGTGGGGGCGGCAAAAACATTCAGTACTTC. It translates to CSASGGGKNIQYF. V gene TRBV20-1 combines with J gene TRBJ2-4, with a tentative D call TRBD1 (6 bases). Germline V gene sequence: CDR1 DFQATT, CDR2 SNEGSKA (reference sequence). The V end was cut by 3 bases, the J end by 3 bases, with 9 bases between. This CDR3 region has 13 residues.

The chain carries TRBV10-3 and TRBJ2-7, with TRBD1 as a possible D gene (6 bases). This CDR3 has 12 residues. The V and J ends lost 5 bases and 6 bases respectively, with 11 bases between them. CDR1 is ENHRY, CDR2 SYGVKD, per germline. CDR3 residues: CAISYRAGEQYF. The CDR3 DNA is TGTGCCATCAGTTACAGGGCAGGCGAGCAGTACTTC.

CDR3 sequence reads: CASRRLSTSYEQYF. The CDR3 DNA sequence: TGTGCCAGCAGGCGCCTCAGTACCTCCTACGAGCAGTACTTC. This chain connects TRBV12-3 or TRBV12-4 to TRBJ2-7; no definite D call. This CDR3 region has 14 residues. Trimming took 6 bases from V and 0 from J, leaving 12 bases between them.

This chain links TRBV5-4 with TRBJ2-7, with D tentatively TRBD2 (5 bases). V lost 1 base to trimming and J lost 5 bases, with 13 bases between them. The length of the CDR3 is 14 residues. The germline CDR1 and CDR2 sequences are SGHNT and YYREEE (reference sequence). CDR3 residues: CASSLKYGVHEQYF. The CDR3, as DNA: TGTGCCAGCAGCTTGAAATACGGGGTCCACGAGCAGTACTTC.

This clonotype was recorded a few times. The chain is built from TRBV5-1 and TRBJ2-4, with TRBD1 matching 7 bases. V gave up 1 base and J gave up 1 base; unmatched junction bases: 5. Germline CDR1 SGHRS, CDR2 YFSETQ. This CDR3 has 16 amino acids. CDR3: CASSLTGAGAKNIQYF. The CDR3 DNA reads as TGCGCCAGCAGCTTGACAGGGGCTGGGGCCAAAAACATTCAGTACTTC.

The V and J genes are TRBV11-2 and TRBJ1-2; the match to TRBD1 covers 9 bases. The CDR3 extends over 18 amino acids. The V segment lost 5 bases and the J segment 4 bases; nucleotides outside the gene matches: 17. Per the germline V gene, CDR1 is SGHAT and CDR2 is FQNNGV. CDR3 bases: TGTGCCAGCAGCAAAAATCAAATGGGACAGGGAACTTCCTATGGCTACACCTTC. It codes for CASSKNQMGQGTSYGYTF.

The rearrangement joins TRBV19 to TRBJ2-3, with TRBD1 matching over 7 bases. The CDR3 extends over 13 amino acids. CDR1 is LNHDA, CDR2 SQIVND, per germline (reference sequence). V lost 7 bases, J lost 2 bases, and 3 bases stayed unmatched. CDR3 sequence (DNA): TGTGCCAGTACCGGGACAGACACAGATACGCAGTATTTT. It yields the protein CASTGTDTDTQYF.

The V call is TRBV15, the J call TRBJ1-5; the match to TRBD1 covers 11 bases. The V segment lost 1 base and the J segment 5 bases; nucleotides outside the gene matches: 4. CDR3 length: 16 amino acids. Per germline, CDR1 LNHNV and CDR2 YYDKDF (reference sequence). The CDR3, as DNA: TGTGCCACCAGCAGAGCGAGGACAGGGGGCGATCAGCCCCAGCATTTT. Its translation is CATSRARTGGDQPQHF.

In nucleotides, the CDR3 is TGTGCCAGCAGTACCGGACTAGCGGGAGGGCCTGGGGAGCTGTTTTTT. It translates to CASSTGLAGGPGELFF. The chain is built from TRBV12-3 or TRBV12-4 and TRBJ2-2; 15 bases fit TRBD2. The CDR3 totals 16 residues. J lost 8 bases, V lost 5 bases, and 6 bases had no gene match.

The chain has TRBV7-9 and TRBJ2-1, with 9 bases aligning to TRBD2. The CDR3 length is 13 residues. The trim removed 6 bases at V and 13 bases at J, leaving 10 bases unmatched. Germline V gene data show CDR1 as SEHNR and CDR2 as FQNEAQ (reference sequence). Here the CDR3 DNA reads TGTGCCAGCAGAACCGCCCTAGCGGGGTCCCAGTTCTTC. Amino acid sequence: CASRTALAGSQFF. Drawing the rest from reference TRBV7-9 and TRBJ2-1, the complete variable domain is DTGVSQNPRHKITKRGQNVTFRCDPISEHNRLYWYRQTLGQGPEFLTYFQNEAQLEKSRLLSDRFSAERPKGSFSTLEIQRTEQGDSAMYLCASRTALAGSQFFGPGTRLTVL.

This clonotype was detected only a few times. This chain uses TRBV3-1 with TRBJ1-1; D is possibly TRBD1 (6 bases). In germline, CDR1 is LGHDT, CDR2 YNNKEL (reference sequence). The CDR3 covers 14 residues. V was cut by 10 bases and J by 0 bases, with 15 bases left in between. The CDR3 coding sequence is TGTGCCACGGCCGGGGACAACCTGAACACTGAAGCTTTCTTT. This gives the protein CATAGDNLNTEAFF.

The CDR3 loop is CATGWGTEAFF. DNA for the CDR3: TGTGCCACCGGGTGGGGCACTGAAGCTTTCTTT. The rearrangement uses TRBV6-5 and TRBJ1-1, with D unresolved. The CDR3 is made up of 11 amino acids. The V and J ends lost 10 bases and 4 bases respectively, with 10 bases between them. Per the germline V gene, CDR1 is MNHEY and CDR2 is SVGAGI.

This clonotype was counted only a few times. The chain carries TRBV29-1 and TRBJ2-3; D is perhaps TRBD1 (6 bases). Trimming stripped 4 bases from V and 2 bases from J, with 16 bases between. Per the germline V gene, CDR1 is SQVTM and CDR2 is ANQGSEA. The CDR3 loop spans 15 amino acids. CDR3 DNA: TGCAGCGTTGTGTGGGACGGACAGAACACAGATACGCAGTATTTT. Amino acid sequence: CSVVWDGQNTDTQYF.

This clonotype occurred many times. V usage is TRBV25-1 and J usage is TRBJ1-2; TRBD1 might be the D (6 bases). The CDR3 is made up of 12 amino acids. The V end was cut by 5 bases, the J end by 4 bases, with 8 bases between. Germline V gene sequence: CDR1 MGHDK, CDR2 SYGVNS. CDR3 sequence: CASSKQGYGYTF. CDR3 nucleotides: TGTGCCAGCAGTAAACAGGGCTATGGCTACACCTTC.

The chain joins TRBV9 to TRBJ2-1; 8 positions match TRBD2. The CDR3 is 14 residues long. Germline lookup yields CDR1 SGDLS and CDR2 YYNGEE. Germline trimming cut 3 bases from V and 7 bases from J; bases unmatched to any gene: 6. CDR3 sequence reads: CASSGIAGTNEQFF. Here the CDR3 DNA reads TGTGCCAGCAGCGGTATAGCGGGGACGAATGAGCAGTTCTTC.

This clonotype was observed at least ten times. The rearrangement joins TRBV15 to TRBJ2-1; D is undetermined. The V and J ends lost 0 bases and 7 bases respectively, with 13 bases between them. This CDR3 spans 15 amino acids. Germline V gene sequence: CDR1 LNHNV, CDR2 YYDKDF (reference sequence). CDR3 sequence (DNA): TGTGCCACCAGCAGAGATGTGGTAGGTACGAATGAGCAGTTCTTC. Protein sequence: CATSRDVVGTNEQFF.

In this sample, this clonotype turned up a few times. The J gene is TRBJ1-1, the V gene TRBV3-1, with D maybe TRBD1 (5 bases). The ends were cut back, 1 base at V and 4 bases at J, with 13 bases in the middle. The CDR3 is 15 residues long. Germline CDR1 reads LGHDT; CDR2 reads YNNKEL (reference sequence). DNA for the CDR3: TGTGCCAGCAGCCAAGTGGGCAGGGACGGCACTGAAGCTTTCTTT. It codes for CASSQVGRDGTEAFF. Looking up the rest from reference TRBV3-1 and TRBJ1-1 gives the full variable domain: DTAVSQTPKYLVTQMGNDKSIKCEQNLGHDTMYWYKQDSKKFLKIMFSYNNKELIINETVPNRFSPKSPDKAHLNLHINSLELGDSAVYFCASSQVGRDGTEAFFGQGTRLTVV.

The V gene is TRBV6-1, the J gene TRBJ2-5; unclear D gene. The germline V gene encodes CDR1 MNHNS and CDR2 SASEGT. V was trimmed by 6 bases and J by 10 bases, leaving 18 bases between them. The CDR3 is 13 amino acids. DNA for the CDR3: TGTGCCAGCAGATCAGCCCGGGTTGGGGACCAGTACTTC. Translated, it gives CASRSARVGDQYF.

This clonotype has just a few counts. This chain connects TRBV4-3 to TRBJ1-1; no reliable D call. V lost 2 bases to trimming and J lost 1 base, with 5 bases between them. Germline-derived CDR1 and CDR2 are LGHNA and YSLEER. The CDR3 runs 13 residues. Here the CDR3 reads CASSQFGNTEAFF. In nucleotides, the CDR3 is TGCGCCAGCAGCCAATTTGGGAACACTGAAGCTTTCTTT.

This clonotype was observed a few times. This chain joins TRBV24-1 and TRBJ2-2; D is ambiguous. This CDR3 has 14 residues. The V and J ends lost 4 bases and 5 bases respectively, with 10 bases between them. Germline lookup yields CDR1 KGHDR and CDR2 SFDVKD. CDR3 protein: CATSDLFGTGELFF. The CDR3 DNA reads as TGTGCCACCAGTGACCTATTTGGGACCGGGGAGCTGTTTTTT.

The V gene is TRBV7-2, the J gene TRBJ2-7, with no clear D. This CDR3 comprises 15 residues. Germline CDR1 and CDR2: SGHTA and FQGNSA. V was trimmed by 1 base and J by 2 bases, leaving 12 bases between them. CDR3 sequence (DNA): TGTGCCAGCAGCTTAGAGCCCGCTGACACCTACGAGCAGTACTTC. This encodes CASSLEPADTYEQYF.

The chain combines TRBV4-1 with TRBJ2-5; D not resolved. V was pared by 0 bases and J by 4 bases, with 9 bases between. The CDR3 loop spans 14 amino acids. The germline V gene encodes CDR1 MGHRA and CDR2 YSYEKL. The CDR3 sequence: CASSQDPQGETQYF. In DNA form, the CDR3 reads TGCGCCAGCAGCCAAGATCCCCAAGGAGAGACCCAGTACTTC.

This rearrangement joins TRBV7-6 to TRBJ2-5; 8 positions match TRBD2. Per the germline V gene, CDR1 is SGHVS and CDR2 is FNYEAQ. Losses at the gene ends were 2 bases for V and 4 bases for J; bases not matched to a gene: 3. The CDR3 runs to 14 residues. CDR3 sequence reads: CASSLSAGGETQYF. In DNA form, the CDR3 reads TGTGCCAGCAGCTTAAGCGCGGGAGGAGAGACCCAGTACTTC.

The rearrangement links TRBV7-3 to TRBJ1-1; no clear D. In germline, CDR1 is SGHTA, CDR2 FQGTGA. The CDR3 length is 13 residues. V lost 1 base, J lost 7 bases, and 10 bases lay in between. The CDR3 sequence is CASSLIQGVEAFF. For the CDR3, the DNA is TGTGCCAGCAGCTTAATACAAGGTGTTGAAGCTTTCTTT.

V and J are TRBV28 and TRBJ2-2; a possible D gene is TRBD1 (8 bases). CDR3 length equals 16 residues. Germline values: CDR1 MDHEN, CDR2 SYDVKM. V was shortened by 5 bases and J by 3 bases, with 16 bases between the two germline ends. The CDR3 here is CASSQRTGGDTGELFF. In DNA form, the CDR3 reads TGTGCCAGCAGTCAACGTACAGGGGGGGACACCGGGGAGCTGTTTTTT. The full variable domain, in which reference TRBV28 and TRBJ2-2 provide the parts outside the CDR3, is DVKVTQSSRYLVKRTGEKVFLECVQDMDHENMFWYRQDPGLGLRLIYFSYDVKMKEKGDIPEGYSVSREKKERFSLILESASTNQTSMYLCASSQRTGGDTGELFFGEGSRLTVL.